Listed here are 23 T cell receptor beta chains from one sample, sequenced in a study of monozygotic twins with inflammatory bowel disease. TCRdb reprocessed the 5' RACE reads and reports one entry per CDR3 protein, with no DNA. The table for this sample gives about 150,000 distinct CDR3 sequences. The sequencing sample was made of blood. Source of these receptors: a human donor with ulcerative colitis or Crohn's disease, or a healthy co-twin of an affected twin (not recorded which).

The J gene is TRBJ2-1, the V gene TRBV4-3. The CDR3 has 18 amino acids. Germline V CDR1 and CDR2: LGHNA, YSLEER. This chain's CDR3 is CASSQERLGRYSYNEQFF.

The chain joins TRBV6-4 to TRBJ2-3; TCRdb's D gene call, TRBD2, goes unchecked for lack of DNA. The CDR3 covers 13 residues. Germline-derived CDR1 and CDR2 are MRHNA and SNTAGT. The CDR3 loop is CASGPGGPNTQYF.

The genes are TRBV13 and TRBJ2-7; lacking DNA, the TRBD1 call made by TCRdb goes unchecked. This CDR3 spans 16 amino acids. The germline V gene encodes CDR1 PRHDT and CDR2 FYEKMQ (reference sequence). The CDR3 spells CASSLGAGGFDYEQYF.

This rearrangement joins TRBV5-1 to TRBJ2-7; TCRdb names TRBD2, which stays unverified in the absence of DNA. This CDR3 has 18 residues. Germline V CDR1 and CDR2: SGHRS, YFSETQ. CDR3 residues: CASSSPGLAGGESYEQYF. The variable domain in full, completed from reference TRBV5-1 and TRBJ2-7, reads KAGVTQTPRYLIKTRGQQVTLSCSPISGHRSVSWYQQTPGQGLQFLFEYFSETQRNKGNFPGRFSGRQFSNSRSEMNVSTLELGDSALYLCASSSPGLAGGESYEQYFGPGTRLTVT.

The CDR3 loop reads CASSFQDSSSYEQYF. The chain recombines TRBV27 with TRBJ2-7; TCRdb calls TRBD1, which cannot be checked without DNA. CDR1 is MNHEY and CDR2 is SMNVEV in the germline V gene (reference sequence). The CDR3 contains 15 residues.

The chain has TRBV12-3 or TRBV12-4 and TRBJ2-6; no DNA is available, so the TRBD1 call from TCRdb remains unchecked. The CDR3 spans 18 residues. The CDR3 here is CASSSPGTGSSGANVLTF.

The chain couples TRBV7-2 to TRBJ2-2. Germline assignment: CDR1 SGHTA and CDR2 FQGNSA. The CDR3 is made up of 13 amino acids. CDR3 region: CASSLAGSGELFF.

The V and J genes are TRBV29-1 and TRBJ2-7; the D gene TCRdb calls, TRBD1, cannot be checked with no DNA. Germline CDR1 is SQVTM and CDR2 is ANQGSEA. The CDR3 is 13 amino acids. This CDR3 is CSVRQGSSYEQYF.

This sequence joins TRBV10-3 and TRBJ1-6. Germline CDR1 and CDR2: ENHRY and SYGVKD. The CDR3 consists of 14 residues. CDR3 sequence reads: CAISEFGVGSPLHF.

J is TRBJ2-3 and V is TRBV19; TCRdb names TRBD2, which stays unverified in the absence of DNA. Germline V gene lookup returns CDR1 LNHDA and CDR2 SQIVND (reference sequence). The CDR3 runs 17 residues. CDR3 loop: CASSMRTSGGYTDTQYF.

CDR3 in amino acids: CSAGAGLEGYTF. This chain links TRBV20-1 with TRBJ1-2; with no DNA, the TCRdb D assignment of TRBD1 cannot be verified. The CDR3 sequence is 12 residues long. Germline assignment: CDR1 DFQATT and CDR2 SNEGSKA (reference sequence).

The chain employs TRBV6-2 or TRBV6-3 and TRBJ2-1; TCRdb gives TRBD2 as the D gene, but with no DNA this cannot be confirmed. Per germline, CDR1 MNHEY and CDR2 SVGEGT. This CDR3 is built from 16 residues. The CDR3 loop is CASRRTSGSSYNEQFF.

Here the CDR3 reads CAITGGLASYNEQFF. V usage is TRBV10-3 and J usage is TRBJ2-1; TCRdb designates TRBD2, a call that cannot be tested without DNA. Germline lookup yields CDR1 ENHRY and CDR2 SYGVKD. The CDR3 totals 15 residues.

V and J are TRBV7-2 and TRBJ2-1; TCRdb lists TRBD2, though no DNA is available to test this call. Germline V gene data show CDR1 as SGHTA and CDR2 as FQGNSA. The CDR3 is 17 residues long. The CDR3 loop is CASSIPLDSSSYNEQFF.

The rearrangement joins TRBV4-1 to TRBJ1-3; TCRdb's assignment of TRBD1 cannot be checked, as there is no DNA. The CDR3 sequence is 16 residues long. CDR1 and CDR2 (germline): MGHRA, YSYEKL. This CDR3 reads CASSQVGTHSGNTIYF.

V usage is TRBV6-5 and J usage is TRBJ1-2. The CDR3 loop spans 15 amino acids. Germline V gene sequence: CDR1 MNHEY, CDR2 SVGAGI. CDR3 region: CASSTYSRTNYGYTF.

This sequence joins TRBV5-6 and TRBJ2-7; with no DNA, the TCRdb D assignment of TRBD1 cannot be verified. The CDR3 contains 13 residues. Germline values: CDR1 SGHDT, CDR2 YYEEEE. CDR3 loop: CASSPVTSYEQYF.

The chain recombines TRBV7-9 with TRBJ2-7. This CDR3 region has 13 residues. CDR1 and CDR2 from the germline V gene are SEHNR and FQNEAQ (reference sequence). CDR3 sequence: CASSSDTAYEQYF.

This chain links TRBV12-3 or TRBV12-4 with TRBJ2-5; absent DNA, TCRdb's TRBD2 call cannot be checked. The CDR3 sequence is 16 residues long. The CDR3 sequence is CASSLAPGPSRGTQYF.

V usage is TRBV5-6 and J usage is TRBJ2-3; TCRdb selects TRBD2, and the lack of DNA leaves this call unchecked. This CDR3 is 16 amino acids long. Germline CDR1 reads SGHDT; CDR2 reads YYEEEE. CDR3 amino acids: CASSSAAGGGTDTQYF.

The chain employs TRBV4-1 and TRBJ2-3; lacking DNA, the TRBD1 call made by TCRdb goes unchecked. The CDR3 has 15 amino acids. Looked up from germline, CDR1 is MGHRA and CDR2 is YSYEKL. The CDR3 is CASSQDGISPDTQYF.

This chain connects TRBV27 to TRBJ1-5. The germline V gene has CDR1 MNHEY and CDR2 SMNVEV (reference sequence). This CDR3 is 17 amino acids long. Here the CDR3 reads CASSTRTAGRGNQPQHF.

The chain employs TRBV5-4 and TRBJ2-4. There are 15 residues in the CDR3. The germline gives CDR1 SGHNT, CDR2 YYREEE (reference sequence). This chain's CDR3 is CASSLGQETRDIQYF.